In its sample, the clone carrying this TCR beta chain was seen once. Repertoires were generated with immunoSEQ multiplex PCR, while TCRdb's copy carries only in-frame clones and drops some. This table holds approximately 210,000 clones, around 90% found once. The CDR3 covers 16 residues. Trimming removed 5 bases at V and 0 bases at J, with 17 bases between. Looked up from germline, CDR1 is PRHDT and CDR2 is FYEKMQ (reference sequence). The sample belongs to a study of blood T cell repertoires in COVID-19. The receptor comes from a human donor in a cohort sampled during active COVID-19. V is TRBV13 and J is TRBJ2-7; the D gene is possibly TRBD2 (5 bases). The sample taken for sequencing was peripheral blood. The CDR3 DNA is TGTGCCAGCAGCGCCCGGACTTGGAGCAGCTCCTACGAGCAGTACTTC. This translates into CASSARTWSSSYEQYF.